One and the same sample provided the 10 T cell receptor beta chains below, sequenced in a study of spatial heterogeneity in lung cancer. TCRdb re-derived calls from the 5' RACE reads in MiXCR, one entry per CDR3 protein. The table has over 50,000 distinct CDR3 sequences, roughly 6.4% seen once. As for time point: sample taken at primary tumor resection. Sample: PBMCs, taken at surgery. These receptors were obtained from a female donor with early-stage non-small cell lung cancer.

This clonotype has at least ten counts. The V call is TRBV5-1, the J call TRBJ2-2; 8 nucleotides align to TRBD2. The CDR3 runs 15 residues. V shed 1 base and J 3 bases; nucleotides not matched to a gene: 2. The germline V gene has CDR1 SGHRS and CDR2 YFSETQ. CDR3 DNA: TGCGCCAGCAGCTTGACTAGCGGCTACACCGGGGAGCTGTTTTTT. Amino acid sequence: CASSLTSGYTGELFF. Full variable domain (outside the CDR3, taken from reference TRBV5-1 and TRBJ2-2): KAGVTQTPRYLIKTRGQQVTLSCSPISGHRSVSWYQQTPGQGLQFLFEYFSETQRNKGNFPGRFSGRQFSNSRSEMNVSTLELGDSALYLCASSLTSGYTGELFFGEGSRLTVL.

The chain is built from TRBV12-3 or TRBV12-4 and TRBJ2-1; D might be TRBD1 or TRBD2, each matching 6 bases. V lost 3 bases and J lost 2, with 11 bases in between. This CDR3 has 15 residues. CDR3 sequence: CASSFDRRAYNEQFF. The CDR3 DNA follows: TGTGCCAGCAGTTTCGACAGGAGGGCCTACAATGAGCAGTTCTTC.

The table lists this clonotype with many counts. This chain connects TRBV28 to TRBJ1-5; a weak D match, TRBD1 (5 bases). Germline values: CDR1 MDHEN, CDR2 SYDVKM. This CDR3 region has 12 residues. V was shortened by 6 bases and J by 5 bases, with 8 bases between the two germline ends. DNA of the CDR3: TGTGCCAGCAGACAGGCCGATCAGCCCCAGCATTTT. Its protein product is CASRQADQPQHF.

This clonotype was seen many times. The chain carries TRBV29-1 and TRBJ2-1; TRBD2 agrees at 10 bases. V gave up 2 bases and J gave up 5 bases; unmatched junction bases: 6. The CDR3 is 15 amino acids. Germline V gene lookup returns CDR1 SQVTM and CDR2 ANQGSEA. The CDR3 here is CSVEFGTSENNEQFF. In nucleotides, the CDR3 is TGCAGCGTTGAATTCGGGACTAGCGAGAACAATGAGCAGTTCTTC.

The chain links TRBV9 to TRBJ1-1; D is unresolved. The V end was cut by 0 bases, the J end by 1 base, with 7 bases between. The length of the CDR3 is 14 residues. Germline V gene lookup returns CDR1 SGDLS and CDR2 YYNGEE. This CDR3 reads CASSVAGSNTEAFF. DNA of the CDR3: TGTGCCAGCAGCGTAGCAGGTTCGAACACTGAAGCTTTCTTT. The variable domain in full, with the rest retrieved from reference TRBV9 and TRBJ1-1, is DSGVTQTPKHLITATGQRVTLRCSPRSGDLSVYWYQQSLDQGLQFLIQYYNGEERAKGNILERFSAQQFPDLHSELNLSSLELGDSALYFCASSVAGSNTEAFFGQGTRLTVV.

The CDR3 nucleotides are TGCGCCAGCAGCCCCGGGACAGGGGTCGAAAAACTGTTTTTT. This encodes CASSPGTGVEKLFF. This chain uses TRBV5-1 with TRBJ1-4; 10 nucleotides agree with TRBD1. Germline CDR1 reads SGHRS; CDR2 reads YFSETQ. After removal of 4 bases from V and 8 bases from J, the junction contained 5 bases not matched to a gene. The CDR3 spans 14 residues.

This clonotype appeared many times. The chain employs TRBV28 and TRBJ1-2; D is uncertain. The CDR3 runs 12 residues. Looked up from germline, CDR1 is MDHEN and CDR2 is SYDVKM. Trimming removed 5 bases at V and 5 bases at J, with 9 bases between. The CDR3 loop reads CASSLSRYGYTF. The CDR3 DNA is TGTGCCAGCAGTCTCAGCCGGTATGGCTACACCTTC.

This clonotype was seen many times. The chain is built from TRBV7-2 and TRBJ1-4; the D is unclear. The germline V gene encodes CDR1 SGHTA and CDR2 FQGNSA. The CDR3 contains 14 residues. V lost 3 bases and J 5 bases, leaving 10 bases between the germline ends. CDR3 in amino acids: CASSLDGNNEKLFF. CDR3 bases: TGTGCCAGCAGCTTGGACGGCAACAATGAAAAACTGTTTTTT.

This clonotype showed up just a few times. CDR3 protein: CASSGDFRETQYF. In DNA form, the CDR3 reads TGTGCCTCCTCGGGGGATTTTCGAGAGACCCAGTACTTC. The chain couples TRBV21-1 to TRBJ2-5; the tabulated D call, TRBD1, remains unverified against the DNA. TRBV21-1 is an annotated pseudogene. The CDR3 loop spans 13 amino acids.

This clonotype has ten or more counts. This sequence joins TRBV12-3 or TRBV12-4 and TRBJ2-5, with a weak D call TRBD1 (6 bases). V was cut by 2 bases and J by 5 bases, with 12 bases left in between. This CDR3 spans 14 amino acids. The CDR3 coding sequence is TGTGCCAGCAGTTTACTACAGGGAATGGAGACCCAGTACTTC. Its protein product is CASSLLQGMETQYF.